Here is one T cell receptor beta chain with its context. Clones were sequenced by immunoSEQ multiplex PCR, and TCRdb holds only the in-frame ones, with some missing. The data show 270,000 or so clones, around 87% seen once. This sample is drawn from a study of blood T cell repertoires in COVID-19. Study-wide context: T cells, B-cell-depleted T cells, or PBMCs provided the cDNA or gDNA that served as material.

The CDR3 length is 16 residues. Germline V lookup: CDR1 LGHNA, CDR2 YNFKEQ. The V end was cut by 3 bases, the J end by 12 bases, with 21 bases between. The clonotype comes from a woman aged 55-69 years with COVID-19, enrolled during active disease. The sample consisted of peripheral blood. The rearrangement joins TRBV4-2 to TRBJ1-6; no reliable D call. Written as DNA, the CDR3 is TGTGCCAGCAGCCACCCAGGTGGATCGGGATCCTTACCCCTCCACTTT. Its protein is CASSHPGGSGSLPLHF.